The following is a T cell receptor (beta chain) sequence with its context. The germline V gene has CDR1 SEHNR and CDR2 FQNEAQ (reference sequence). This CDR3 has 13 amino acids. V was clipped by 5 bases and J by 2 bases, with 8 bases between them. The sample comes from a study of blood T cell repertoires in COVID-19. Measured with immunoSEQ multiplex PCR; TCRdb has only the in-frame clones, and not every one. Among 180,000 or so clones listed, about four fifths were seen once. This chain joins TRBV7-9 and TRBJ2-3; D ambiguous. The receptor was derived from a man aged 50 or older who had recovered from COVID-19. Sample: PBMCs or T cells enriched from blood (not recorded which). The CDR3 loop reads CASSRAFTDTQYF. In DNA form, the CDR3 reads TGTGCCAGCAGCCGAGCCTTCACAGATACGCAGTATTTT.